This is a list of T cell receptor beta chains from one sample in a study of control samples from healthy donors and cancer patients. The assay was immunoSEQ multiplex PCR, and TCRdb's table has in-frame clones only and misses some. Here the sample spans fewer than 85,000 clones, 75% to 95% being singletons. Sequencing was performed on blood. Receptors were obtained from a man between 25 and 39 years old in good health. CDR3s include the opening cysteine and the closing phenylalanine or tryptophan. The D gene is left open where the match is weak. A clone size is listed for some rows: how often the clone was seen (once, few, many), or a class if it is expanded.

CASSQDHLAVLSYNEQFF,TGTGCCAGCAGCCAGGACCATTTAGCGGTCCTCTCCTACAATGAGCAGTTCTTC,TRBV3-1/TRBV3-2,-,TRBJ2-1,-
CASSPNAGETQYF,TGTGCCAGCAGCCCGAACGCGGGGGAGACCCAGTACTTC,TRBV7-9,-,TRBJ2-5,-
CATSGPSGMSSYEQYF,TGTGCCACCAGTGGGCCTAGCGGGATGAGCTCCTACGAGCAGTACTTC,TRBV24-1,-,TRBJ2-7,TRBD2
CASSEGLAGGYNEQFF,TGTGCCAGCAGTGAAGGACTAGCGGGAGGCTACAATGAGCAGTTCTTC,TRBV2,-,TRBJ2-1,TRBD2
CASSFPRTGFTDTQYF,TGTGCCAGCAGCTTCCCGAGGACAGGATTCACAGATACGCAGTATTTT,TRBV7-9,-,TRBJ2-3,TRBD1
CASSMAVTTEAFF,TGTGCCAGTAGTATGGCAGTTACGACTGAAGCTTTCTTT,TRBV19,-,TRBJ1-1,-
CASSLRGPEKLFF,TGTGCCAGCTCCCTTAGGGGGCCGGAGAAACTGTTTTTT,TRBV3-1/TRBV3-2,-,TRBJ1-4,TRBD1
CASSLGAEETQYF,TGTGCCAGCAGCTTGGGAGCGGAAGAGACCCAGTACTTC,TRBV5-6,-,TRBJ2-5,-
CATSDPPFGEGYTF,TGTGCCACCAGTGATCCCCCGTTTGGGGAAGGCTACACCTTC,TRBV24-1,-,TRBJ1-2,-
CASRKTGNNQPQHF,TGTGCCAGCAGGAAGACAGGGAACAATCAGCCCCAGCATTTT,TRBV27,-,TRBJ1-5,TRBD1
CASSLFSGVVTDTQYF,TGTGCCAGCAGTCTTTTTAGCGGGGTGGTCACAGATACGCAGTATTTT,TRBV2,-,TRBJ2-3,TRBD2
CASTRDRGPAFF,TGTGCCAGCACCCGGGACAGGGGCCCAGCTTTCTTT,TRBV12-3/TRBV12-4,-,TRBJ1-1,TRBD1
CASSPRTEQYF,TGTGCCAGCAGCCCTAGGACCGAGCAGTACTTC,TRBV7-2,-,TRBJ2-7,-
CASSVGGGWSGLNGYTF,TGTGCCAGCAGCGTAGGTGGGGGATGGTCAGGATTAAATGGCTACACCTTC,TRBV9,-,TRBJ1-2,-
CASGLEGVWTEAFF,TGTGCTAGTGGTTTGGAGGGTGTTTGGACTGAAGCTTTCTTT,TRBV12-5,-,TRBJ1-1,-
CASSVDGSGNTIYF,TGTGCCAGCAGCGTAGATGGCTCTGGAAACACCATATATTTT,TRBV9,-,TRBJ1-3,-
CASSYSGWNEQYF,TGTGCCAGCAGTTACTCCGGGTGGAACGAGCAGTACTTC,TRBV6-5,-,TRBJ2-7,-
CASSPGRGSGANVLTF,TGTGCCAGCAGCCCCGGACGGGGCTCTGGGGCCAACGTCCTGACTTTC,TRBV5-4,-,TRBJ2-6,-
CASSLRGNTEAFF,TGTGCCAGCAGCTTACGGGGGAACACTGAAGCTTTCTTT,TRBV7-6,-,TRBJ1-1,-
CATSGLSANQPQHF,TGTGCCACCAGTGGGCTCTCCGCCAATCAGCCCCAGCATTTT,TRBV24-1,-,TRBJ1-5,-
CASSYRGSAGGETQYF,TGTGCCAGCAGCTATAGGGGGTCGGCGGGAGGAGAGACCCAGTACTTC,TRBV7-9,few,TRBJ2-5,TRBD2
CASSGQLEQPQHF,TGTGCCAGCAGTGGACAGCTGGAACAGCCCCAGCATTTT,TRBV2,few,TRBJ1-5,-
CASSVRDRGNTEAFF,TGTGCCAGCAGCGTAAGGGACAGAGGGAACACTGAAGCTTTCTTT,TRBV9,-,TRBJ1-1,TRBD1
CASSERQGLAKNIQYF,TGTGCCAGCAGTGAACGGCAGGGATTAGCCAAAAACATTCAGTACTTC,TRBV6-1,-,TRBJ2-4,-
CASSTSGGETQYF,TGTGCCAGCAGTACTAGCGGGGGAGAGACCCAGTACTTC,TRBV12-3/TRBV12-4,-,TRBJ2-5,TRBD2
CASSWAGPNTEAFF,TGCGCCAGCAGCTGGGCGGGCCCGAACACTGAAGCTTTCTTT,TRBV5-1,-,TRBJ1-1,-
CASSLARRGTYEQYF,TGTGCCAGCAGCTTAGCACGGAGGGGAACCTACGAGCAGTACTTC,TRBV7-2,once,TRBJ2-7,-
CAWSANSNQPQHF,TGTGCCTGGAGTGCAAATAGCAATCAGCCCCAGCATTTT,TRBV30,-,TRBJ1-5,-
CATQSFRNNEQFF,TGTGCCACCCAGAGCTTTCGGAACAATGAGCAGTTCTTC,TRBV24-1,few,TRBJ2-1,-
CASSLEPGAQAFF,TGTGCCAGCAGCTTAGAGCCGGGGGCGCAGGCTTTCTTT,TRBV11-2,-,TRBJ1-1,-
CATSSPDNYGYTF,TGTGCCACCAGCAGCCCCGACAACTATGGCTACACCTTC,TRBV15,-,TRBJ1-2,-
CASSLNRGYTDTQYF,TGTGCCAGCAGCTTGAACAGGGGGTACACAGATACGCAGTATTTT,TRBV5-4,-,TRBJ2-3,TRBD1
CASSNRQKVNEKLFF,TGTGCCAGCAGTAACAGACAGAAGGTTAATGAAAAACTGTTTTTT,TRBV2,-,TRBJ1-4,-
CASRLTGTYSYEQYF,TGTGCCAGCAGGCTCACCGGGACCTATTCCTACGAGCAGTACTTC,TRBV14,-,TRBJ2-7,-
CASSPDRGSQPQHF,TGTGCCAGCAGCCCGGACAGGGGCAGTCAGCCCCAGCATTTT,TRBV7-2,-,TRBJ1-5,TRBD1
CASSARLAPGAHNEQFF,TGTGCCAGCAGCGCCCGACTAGCGCCAGGTGCCCACAATGAGCAGTTCTTC,TRBV9,-,TRBJ2-1,TRBD2
CASSQETRYNEQFF,TGTGCCAGCAGCCAAGAGACTCGCTACAATGAGCAGTTCTTC,TRBV4-2,-,TRBJ2-1,-
CASSLAITGGAAYEQYF,TGCGCCAGCAGCTTGGCAATAACAGGGGGCGCAGCCTACGAGCAGTACTTC,TRBV5-1,-,TRBJ2-7,TRBD1
CSVEDSRNTEAFF,TGCAGCGTTGAAGACAGCCGGAACACTGAAGCTTTCTTT,TRBV29-1,-,TRBJ1-1,-
CASRYRGAKNIQYF,TGTGCCAGCAGGTACAGGGGTGCCAAAAACATTCAGTACTTC,TRBV6-5,-,TRBJ2-4,TRBD1
CASSLVEGQETQYF,TGTGCCAGCAGCTTAGTCGAGGGACAAGAGACCCAGTACTTC,TRBV7-2,-,TRBJ2-5,-
CASSQDWGNYGYTF,TGCGCCAGCAGCCAAGATTGGGGAAACTATGGCTACACCTTC,TRBV4-3,-,TRBJ1-2,-
CASSVWGQGNEQFF,TGTGCCAGCAGCGTATGGGGGCAAGGAAATGAGCAGTTCTTC,TRBV9,-,TRBJ2-1,-
CASSLRSGNNQPQHF,TGTGCCAGCAGCCTTAGGTCGGGGAACAATCAGCCCCAGCATTTT,TRBV4-2,few,TRBJ1-5,-
CASSATGLEEKLFF,TGTGCCAGCAGCGCCACGGGACTAGAAGAGAAGCTGTTTTTT,TRBV9,-,TRBJ2-2,TRBD2
CSADRAYEQYF,TGCAGTGCAGACAGGGCCTACGAGCAGTACTTC,TRBV20-1,-,TRBJ2-7,TRBD1
CASSLPGDNTGELFF,TGTGCCAGCAGCTTACCGGGGGATAACACCGGGGAGCTGTTTTTT,TRBV7-9,-,TRBJ2-2,-
CASSEWGPSYEQYF,TGTGCCAGCAGTGAATGGGGTCCTTCCTACGAGCAGTACTTC,TRBV6-1,-,TRBJ2-7,-
CASSIQGVGDTEAFF,TGTGCCAGCAGCATACAGGGCGTTGGAGACACTGAAGCTTTCTTT,TRBV6-6,-,TRBJ1-1,-
CASSLRETGGPYNEQFF,TGTGCCAGCAGCTTAAGGGAAACAGGGGGCCCCTACAATGAGCAGTTCTTC,TRBV7-9,-,TRBJ2-1,TRBD1
CASSLRDRGTDTQYF,TGTGCCAGCTCACTAAGGGACAGGGGCACAGATACGCAGTATTTT,TRBV18,-,TRBJ2-3,TRBD1
CASSLMGRPAHNEQFF,TGTGCCAGCAGCCTTATGGGGCGGCCCGCGCACAATGAGCAGTTCTTC,TRBV3-1/TRBV3-2,-,TRBJ2-1,-
CASSERDLNTEAFF,TGTGCCAGCAGTGAAAGGGACCTGAACACTGAAGCTTTCTTT,TRBV6-1,-,TRBJ1-1,-